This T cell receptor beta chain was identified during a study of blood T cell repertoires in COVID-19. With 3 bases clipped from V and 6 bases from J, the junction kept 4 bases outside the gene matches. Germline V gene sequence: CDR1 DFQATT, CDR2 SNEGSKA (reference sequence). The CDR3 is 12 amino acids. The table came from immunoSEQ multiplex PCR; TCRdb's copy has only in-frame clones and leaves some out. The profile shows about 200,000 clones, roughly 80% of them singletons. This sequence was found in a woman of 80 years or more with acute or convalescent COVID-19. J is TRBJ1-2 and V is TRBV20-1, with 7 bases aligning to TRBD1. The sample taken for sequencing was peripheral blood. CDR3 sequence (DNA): TGCAGTGCTAGTTCAGACAGGGATGGCTACACCTTC. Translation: CSASSDRDGYTF.